The sequence of this TCR beta chain was determined in a study of cytomegalovirus exposure and HLA in healthy donors. TCRdb keeps only in-frame clones here, not all; method: immunoSEQ multiplex PCR. The repertoire has some 200,000 clones, about 79% of them found once; the top ten carry roughly 12%. V was pared by 3 bases and J by 4 bases, with 4 bases between. The length of the CDR3 is 11 residues. The V gene's germline CDR1 is MDHEN and CDR2 SYDVKM. The donors were members of the roughly 130-subject validation cohort (separate from the approximately 650-subject first cohort). Sequenced: PBMCs. This receptor was taken from a woman aged 25 to 39 in good health and CMV-seropositive. This chain links TRBV28 with TRBJ2-7; D remains ambiguous. The CDR3 spells CASSFYYEQYF. The CDR3 nucleotides are TGTGCCAGCAGTTTTTATTACGAGCAGTACTTC.